One and the same sample provided the 2 T cell receptor beta chains below, sequenced in a study of T cell repertoires in cytomegalovirus infection. One entry per CDR3 protein results from TCRdb running MiXCR on the reads. In the table there are roughly 570,000 distinct CDR3 sequences, around two fifths of which are singletons. These receptors' targets are unknown. The input for sequencing was cultured PBMCs, taken from culture after CMV antigen stimulation. These receptors all come from a human donor in good health (CMV status not recorded). Some clones in this sample may be carry-over from other donors' samples.

This clonotype has just a few counts. CDR3: CASSPGGGTSAYEQYF. CDR3 in DNA: TGTGCCAGCAGCCCAGGGGGGGGGACCTCCGCCTACGAGCAGTACTTC. This chain joins TRBV7-2 and TRBJ2-7, with D possibly called TRBD1 or TRBD2 (7 bases each). Germline assignment: CDR1 SGHTA and CDR2 FQGNSA. V was cut by 5 bases and J by 2 bases, with 19 bases left in between. This CDR3 is built from 16 residues.

The chain recombines TRBV11-2 with TRBJ2-7; the D gene is possibly TRBD2 (5 bases). Germline V lookup: CDR1 SGHAT, CDR2 FQNNGV. With 8 bases removed from V and 4 bases from J, the gap between germline ends came to 12 bases. The CDR3 extends over 12 amino acids. CDR3 residues: CASGLALYEQYF. CDR3 coding DNA: TGTGCCAGCGGTCTAGCTTTGTACGAGCAGTACTTC.